This TCR beta chain was sequenced for a study of early stage breast cancer tumors. Assay: immunoSEQ multiplex PCR; the TCRdb copy retains only in-frame clones and omits some. The sample contains approximately 33,000 clones, 74% of which appear only once. The CDR3 length is 15 residues. CDR1 and CDR2 (germline): SGHTA, FQGTGA. The V gene lost 3 bases and the J gene lost 1 base, with 9 bases spanning the gap. Sequencing input: blood. The clonotype comes from a person aged 35 to 50 with breast cancer. The chain joins TRBV7-3 to TRBJ2-2; either TRBD1 or TRBD2 may fit D (5 bases each). Written as DNA, the CDR3 is TGTGCCAGCAGCTTGGGACGTCTGAACACCGGGGAGCTGTTTTTT. Protein sequence: CASSLGRLNTGELFF.